This TCR beta chain was retrieved from a study of T-cell memory formation after mild COVID-19 (dated by TCRdb to the early 2020s). For the study in its entirety: TCR sequence clusters from the two donors were largely donor specific. Longitudinal TCRalpha and TCRbeta repertoire sequencing tracked T-cell clones expanding and contracting after mild COVID-19 in a couple of donors. Two young, previously healthy adult volunteers made up the cohort, one male and one female. What the authors observed across the whole study: Contracting CD4+ clones were located mainly in the CM and EM memory subsets, whereas CD8+ clones were found to be enriched in EMRA. From day 15 to 85, contracting clones showed balanced CD4/CD8 phenotypes, whereas a second wave of clones that expanded from day 15 to 37 leaned towards CD4+. Whether the second-wave clones peaking on day 37 were SARS-CoV-2 specific was not confirmed. Some responding clones were detected in pre-infection memory, which suggested that pre-existing cross-reactive memory T cells had joined the SARS-CoV-2 response. The study covered only a couple of mild cases, and larger cohorts including severe cases with pre-infection samples were considered necessary.

From its cysteine to its phenylalanine, the CDR3 spans 13 amino acids. The entry retains the CDR3 DNA only, 39 bases that are in frame from base 1. Trimming costs V 5 bases and J 4 bases, and their ends lie 9 bases apart. The sample holds a few counts of this clonotype. Its antigen has not been determined. Per-nucleotide qualities are absent, and no much larger clonotype sits a single base away. Ficoll-Paque density gradient centrifugation was the method used to isolate PBMCs. Sequencer: Illumina NovaSeq 6000. TCRalpha and TCRbeta cDNA libraries were constructed by 5'RACE with constant-segment primers, with sample barcodes and unique molecular identifiers being introduced. RNA was extracted from every sample with Trizol reagent. Library amplification was performed in two PCR steps, and a second sample barcode and Illumina TruSeq adapters were introduced in the second step. Sequencing of the libraries was done on an Illumina NovaSeq, producing 2 x 150 bp paired-end reads. In the authors' own workflow: Reads were demultiplexed and collapsed into UMI-guided consensus sequences with migec v1.2.7. Using mixcr v2.1.11, the UMI consensuses were aligned to TRA and TRB V and J templates and assembled into clonotypes. Clonotypes were classified as expanded or contracted when called significant by both edgeR and NoisET, with noise models trained on biological replicates. For edgeR calls, a false discovery rate-adjusted p below 0.01 and a log2 fold-change threshold of 1 were applied. As an exploratory analysis of dynamics, max-normalized trajectories of the 1000 most abundant clonotypes were examined with PCA combined with hierarchical clustering. Separately sequenced CD4+ and CD8+ repertoires were used to assign the CD4 or CD8 phenotype of responding clones. TCRdb handled the public reads itself, with Q25 trimming in fastp and clone calling in MiXCR, and kept productive beta chains. Rows merge per CDR3 protein into single entries with the most common DNA and genes. The V and J calls, along with clone size, are taken from TCRdb and not from the paper's own processing. In all, the sample holds 500,000 to 650,000 distinct CDR3 sequences, and about 20% of those were seen once. The ten largest clonotypes hold about 8.4% of the sample.

The chain links TRBV12-3 or TRBV12-4 with TRBJ2-1; the D gene lacks a confident call. This clonotype was obtained from an adult woman who had mild COVID-19 (a few samples of this study predate the infection). The sample titles of this study are shuffled in the database, so cell type and time point are left out; the donor was told from shared clones. The sequencing input was PBMCs or a T cell subset sorted from them (not recorded which). The CDR3 sequence is CASSRSFYNEQFF. The base sequence is TGTGCCAGCAGTAGGTCCTTTTACAATGAGCAGTTCTTC.